This TCR beta chain was documented in a study of blood T cells in healthy people across ages (dated by TCRdb to the mid-2010s). About the study as a whole: In model experiments, roughly one uniquely barcoded TCR beta cDNA molecule per two T cells was captured by template switching. Using deep sequencing normalized with unique cDNA molecular identifiers, the study measured how TCR beta repertoire diversity changes with age. Donors were grouped into four age groups: young (average 16 years), middle-aged (under 40), aged (around 60) and long-lived (about 89). Using the same blood draw, the study looked at two additional independent replicas of 1 million unique cDNA reads for two donors, one aged 18 to 30 and the other aged 80 or older. General study outcomes and caveats: As age increased, observed TCR beta diversity per million T cells dropped in a roughly linear way, and a significant reduction was already evident by age around 41. Bulk unsorted PBMC profiling prevented conclusive comparison of naive and antigen-experienced compartments. A strong correlation was found between observed TCR beta diversity and the percentage of naive T cells measured by flow cytometry. Compared with the aged group, the long-lived group had more naive CD4+ T cells, fewer expanded clones and increased TCR diversity, suggesting age selection. Total diversity estimates from one million sequenced T cells were considered lower bounds and underestimates. The CMV infection status of donors was not known, potentially confounding age-related changes in expanded clonotypes.

The CDR3, from cysteine to phenylalanine, totals 14 residues. Only the CDR3 DNA is retained, 42 bases long and in frame from the first base. V is shortened by 0 bases, J by 7 bases, and the region joining them spans 15 bases. Taken from the germline V gene (reference sequence), the CDR1 and CDR2 loops are DFQATT and SNEGSKA. The donors were about 40 Caucasian individuals from Russia, aged roughly 6 to 90 years, who were systemically healthy. Each donor gave 8 to 10 milliliters of peripheral blood, drawn into EDTA-treated Vacutainer tubes. Ficoll-Paque density-gradient centrifugation was used to isolate PBMCs, with at least 6.5 million obtained per sample. Trizol reagent was used to extract total RNA from the PBMCs, yielding at least 5.5 micrograms per sample. For every donor, flow cytometry on a PBMC aliquot measured the percentage of naive CD45RAhigh/CD27high T cells. Library preparation employed 5' RACE. Instrument used: Illumina HiSeq 2500. A second roughly 6 to 12 cycle PCR used a sample-barcoded 5' primer and a J-beta primer mix. A unique molecular identifier was introduced onto each TCR beta cDNA molecule by a template-switch 5' adaptor carrying 12 random nucleotides. At least 3 million CDR3-containing paired-end reads were obtained from each sample. First-strand cDNA synthesis was performed from all RNA using the Mint cDNA synthesis kit, with priming by a TRBC-specific oligonucleotide. Following uracil-DNA glycosylase treatment, all cDNA underwent a first 18-cycle PCR with the universal primers M1SS and BC2_uni_R. The authors' pipeline ran thus. Normalization of each sample was performed by random selection of 1 million high-quality reads, each carrying a distinct molecular identifier. Instead of being binned into consensus sequences, reads that shared molecular identifiers were thrown out. MiTCR, with a Q25 quality threshold and the strictest error-elimination algorithm, was used for CDR3 identification, clonotype clustering and error correction. A nonparametric unseen species model using Euler transformation provided a lower-bound estimate of total TCR beta diversity. TCRdb passed the public sequencing reads through fastp at Q25 and MiXCR, retaining productive beta sequences. Every CDR3 protein is listed once, alongside the most common genes and DNA of its rows. For this entry, the V and J calls and clone size follow TCRdb and not the study's own pipeline. The sample data list approximately 780,000 distinct CDR3 sequences, and roughly 24% of these were observed just once. Over 2.5% of the sample belongs to the ten largest clones.

Note on this clonotype: It has no known antigen specificity. There are no base qualities to consult, and no much larger clone falls within one base.

The sample was also reused in another study, on T cells of mothers and their children. The other study reports the following: Nine systemically healthy Caucasian individuals served as donors, namely three mothers together with their six children. cDNA synthesis consumed the entire amount of extracted RNA, loaded at about 1.5 ug RNA in each 15 ul reaction. In the second PCR, sample barcodes and 2-4 random nucleotides were introduced via the M1S primer. Over 8 million TCR beta CDR3 reads were obtained for each mother, and around 2.7 million reads were obtained for each child. Thymic selection shapes the output of TCR recombination in a similar way in related and unrelated pairs, and inherited differences have a minor effect. Normalized repertoire overlap in related mother-child pairs was always slightly higher than in unrelated mother-child pairs, but the difference was never significant. No persistent microchimeric T cell clones were detected, at a sensitivity of around 97 clones per million clonotypes. In the study, deep NGS was used to compare the TCR beta repertoires of mothers and children, and features distinguishing related mother-child pairs from unrelated individuals were sought. On average, the children were about 10 +/- 4 years old, while the mothers were about 40 +/- 4 years old. After adapter ligation was performed with NEBNext reagents, the libraries were sequenced on an Illumina HiSeq 2000 with 100+100 nt paired-end reads. To prevent cross-contamination, the mother and child libraries were prepared one month apart and sequenced in separate runs. Each donor had between about 450,000 and 2,300,000 distinct TCR beta clonotypes identified. Naive TCR beta clonotypes were estimated from low-frequency clonotypes matched to each donor's FACS-determined naive share, without sorting.

What was sequenced was blood. This chain joins TRBV20-1 to TRBJ2-5; confidence is insufficient to name the D gene. The sequence was obtained from a boy younger than 18 in good health. The CDR3 protein sequence reads: CSARDGQSWGTQYF. The nucleotides read TGCAGTGCTAGAGATGGCCAGTCATGGGGGACCCAGTACTTC.